Shown below are 27 T cell receptor beta chains from a single sample sequenced in a study of Graves' ophthalmopathy and Graves' hyperthyroidism. CDR3 regions of TCR beta were amplified from RNA transcripts. An initial RT-PCR round employing HTBI primers preceded a second-round multiplex PCR. Each CDR3 protein gets one entry after TCRdb re-called the multiplex PCR reads with MiXCR. The table includes about 740,000 distinct CDR3 sequences, approximately 40% detected once. Sequencing was carried out using peripheral blood. The receptors shown here come from an adult man with Graves' ophthalmopathy.

This rearrangement joins TRBV10-3 to TRBJ2-2, with D possibly TRBD1 on 6 matching bases. The CDR3 extends over 13 amino acids. Germline assignment: CDR1 ENHRY and CDR2 SYGVKD. V lost 6 bases, J lost 5 bases, and 10 bases lay in between. Here the CDR3 reads CAISRTETGELFF. CDR3 in DNA: TGTGCCATCAGCAGGACAGAAACCGGGGAGCTGTTTTTT.

This clonotype was detected only a few times. This chain connects TRBV7-6 to TRBJ2-7, with D possibly TRBD2 on 7 matching bases. This CDR3 is 17 amino acids long. Germline loops: CDR1 SGHVS, CDR2 FNYEAQ. V lost 5 bases, J lost 0 bases, and 20 bases lay in between. The CDR3 DNA follows: TGTGCCAGCAGCCCTAGGGGGGGGCAGTACCCCTCCTACGAGCAGTACTTC. Amino acid sequence: CASSPRGGQYPSYEQYF.

This clonotype was observed at least ten times. The chain uses TRBV7-2 and TRBJ2-2, with D uncertain. V was clipped by 1 base and J by 6 bases, with 6 bases between them. This CDR3 is built from 13 residues. CDR1 SGHTA and CDR2 FQGNSA come from the germline V gene. CDR3 protein: CASSLGPSGELFF. CDR3 nucleotides: TGTGCCAGCAGCTTAGGACCATCCGGGGAGCTGTTTTTT. The full variable domain, with the rest looked up from reference TRBV7-2 and TRBJ2-2, is GAGVSQSPSNKVTEKGKDVELRCDPISGHTALYWYRQSLGQGLEFLIYFQGNSAPDKSGLPSDRFSAERTGGSVSTLTIQRTQQEDSAVYLCASSLGPSGELFFGEGSRLTVL.

This chain connects TRBV5-4 to TRBJ1-1, with TRBD1 matching 9 bases. The CDR3 is made up of 19 amino acids. Per germline, CDR1 SGHNT and CDR2 YYREEE (reference sequence). The ends lost 4 bases at V and 1 base at J; junction bases unmatched: 17. For the CDR3, the DNA is TGTGCCAGCAGCCCCATATTGGGACAGGGAATGATGGGGAACACTGAAGCTTTCTTT. It is translated as CASSPILGQGMMGNTEAFF.

The chain couples TRBV19 to TRBJ1-5, with D hard to call. Looked up from germline, CDR1 is LNHDA and CDR2 is SQIVND (reference sequence). This CDR3 has 15 residues. V was trimmed by 5 bases and J by 0 bases, leaving 11 bases between them. This chain's CDR3 is CASSGNGDSNQPQHF. CDR3 sequence (DNA): TGTGCCAGTAGTGGGAACGGAGATAGCAATCAGCCCCAGCATTTT.

The chain carries TRBV5-6 and TRBJ2-7; D is possibly TRBD1 (6 bases). This CDR3 spans 15 amino acids. CDR1 and CDR2 (germline): SGHDT, YYEEEE. Trimming shortened V by 0 bases and J by 4 bases, and 14 bases separated the two germline ends. The CDR3 bases are TGTGCCAGCAGCTTGGTTTCCAGGGGAGAGTACGAGCAGTACTTC. This encodes CASSLVSRGEYEQYF.

The chain uses TRBV29-1 and TRBJ1-6, with D possibly TRBD1 on 5 matching bases. CDR1 is SQVTM, CDR2 ANQGSEA, per germline. The CDR3 runs 12 residues. V was cut by 6 bases and J by 13 bases, with 16 bases left in between. CDR3: CSVGHINQPLHF. Written as DNA, the CDR3 is TGCAGCGTCGGACACATCAATCAGCCCCTCCACTTT. The complete variable domain, with remaining parts taken from reference TRBV29-1 and TRBJ1-6, reads SAVISQKPSRDICQRGTSLTIQCQVDSQVTMMFWYRQQPGQSLTLIATANQGSEATYESGFVIDKFPISRPNLTFSTLTVSNMSPEDSSIYLCSVGHINQPLHFGNGTRLTVT.

This clonotype was observed a handful of times. Here the CDR3 omits its conserved ending phenylalanine or tryptophan, so a read error is the likely source. The DNA is left out, because the CDR3 cannot be placed on it with certainty; the CDR3 is given as TCRdb lists it. The rearrangement links TRBV5-8 to TRBJ1-2; the table's D call, TRBD1, has no DNA check behind it. Ends included, the CDR3 has 13 residues. The germline gives CDR1 SGHTS, CDR2 YDEGEE. Here the CDR3 reads CASSLWGNLGQDE.

This clonotype was counted between two and nine times. The chain links TRBV5-8 to TRBJ1-2, with D possibly TRBD1 on 5 matching bases. The germline gives CDR1 SGHTS, CDR2 YDEGEE. The CDR3 covers 17 residues. V lost 0 bases and J 4 bases, leaving 19 bases between the germline ends. In DNA form, the CDR3 reads TGTGCCAGCAGCTTGGTGGGGACGGGAGCCGGTGGCTATGGCTACACCTTC. Amino acids: CASSLVGTGAGGYGYTF.

At least ten counts were recorded for this clonotype. J is TRBJ2-6 and V is TRBV2; the D call may be TRBD1 or TRBD2 (5 bases each). This CDR3 comprises 14 residues. Trimming removed 1 base at V and 13 bases at J, with 14 bases between. Germline V CDR1 and CDR2: SNHLY, FYNNEI. The CDR3, as DNA: TGTGCCAGCAGTGAAGTGGGGGAGCTCGGGGTCCTGACTTTC. It specifies CASSEVGELGVLTF. Filled out from reference TRBV2 and TRBJ2-6, the complete variable domain reads EPEVTQTPSHQVTQMGQEVILRCVPISNHLYFYWYRQILGQKVEFLVSFYNNEISEKSEIFDDQFSVERPDGSNFTLKIRSTKLEDSAMYFCASSEVGELGVLTFGAGSRLTVL.

At least ten counts were recorded for this clonotype. The V and J genes are TRBV7-9 and TRBJ1-4, with 7 bases lining up with TRBD1. The ends lost 1 base at V and 8 bases at J; junction bases unmatched: 4. From germline, CDR1 is SEHNR and CDR2 FQNEAQ (reference sequence). This CDR3 has 14 amino acids. In DNA form, the CDR3 reads TGTGCCAGCAGCTTAGACAGGGGAGAGGAAAAACTGTTTTTT. Translating it yields CASSLDRGEEKLFF.

This clonotype was seen at least ten times. The chain combines TRBV29-1 with TRBJ2-5, with D tentatively TRBD1 (5 bases). This CDR3 is 12 amino acids long. V was clipped by 4 bases and J by 2 bases, with 8 bases between them. Germline V gene lookup returns CDR1 SQVTM and CDR2 ANQGSEA. As DNA, the CDR3 is TGCAGCGTTGCGGCAGGGCAAGAGACCCAGTACTTC. Translated: CSVAAGQETQYF.

In its sample, this clonotype was seen many times. The J gene is TRBJ1-1, the V gene TRBV29-1, with D hard to call. Germline CDR1 is SQVTM and CDR2 is ANQGSEA. There are 14 residues in the CDR3. The V end lost 0 bases, the J end lost 3 bases, and 11 bases lay between the germline ends. The CDR3 loop is CSVEDIRGYTEAFF. CDR3 bases: TGCAGCGTTGAAGATATTAGAGGATACACTGAAGCTTTCTTT.

The rearrangement uses TRBV7-9 and TRBJ2-2; D is uncertain. The CDR3 totals 10 residues. Germline V gives CDR1 SEHNR, CDR2 FQNEAQ (reference sequence). The CDR3 nucleotides read TGTGCTAAGGTGATCGGGGAGCTGTTTTTT. This codes for CAKVIGELFF.

The chain carries TRBV25-1 and TRBJ1-2; TRBD1 might be the D (6 bases). Trimming stripped 8 bases from V and 0 bases from J, with 16 bases between. CDR3 length: 15 amino acids. From germline, CDR1 is MGHDK and CDR2 SYGVNS. The CDR3, as DNA: TGTGCCAGCGTTGAATACGGACAGCCTAACTATGGCTACACCTTC. Translated: CASVEYGQPNYGYTF.

This clonotype was detected many times. The J gene is TRBJ2-5, the V gene TRBV10-3; D is possibly TRBD1 (7 bases). The V end was cut by 11 bases, the J end by 6 bases, with 22 bases between. Per germline, CDR1 ENHRY and CDR2 SYGVKD. The length of the CDR3 is 14 residues. The CDR3: CAASRQGGQKTQYF. DNA of the CDR3: TGTGCCGCGAGCCGACAGGGAGGACAAAAGACCCAGTACTTC.

The CDR3, as DNA: TGCAGCGTTGATGGGCTAGCGAATGAGCAGTACTTC. Its protein product is CSVDGLANEQYF. The genes are TRBV29-1 and TRBJ2-7, with TRBD2 as a possible D gene (6 bases). Germline V gene sequence: CDR1 SQVTM, CDR2 ANQGSEA. CDR3 size: 12 residues. V shed 3 bases and J shed 7 bases, with 13 bases lying between them.

A note on this clonotype: It is likely a read error, because the conserved phenylalanine at the end of the CDR3 is missing. The DNA is left out, because the CDR3 cannot be placed on it with certainty; the CDR3 is given as TCRdb lists it. The chain combines TRBV10-3 with TRBJ2-7; TRBD1 is the table's D call and was not checked against the DNA. Looked up from germline, CDR1 is ENHRY and CDR2 is SYGVKD. 8 amino acids form the CDR3, both terminal residues included. CDR3 protein: CAISTGTD.

This clonotype has a count of ten or more. The chain links TRBV10-3 to TRBJ2-2; 12 nucleotides align to TRBD2. From germline, CDR1 is ENHRY and CDR2 SYGVKD. This CDR3 is built from 19 residues. V lost 6 bases to trimming and J lost 3 bases; unmatched junction nucleotides: 14. CDR3 amino acids: CAISHNHESSGRDTGELFF. The CDR3 nucleotides are TGTGCCATCAGCCACAACCACGAATCTAGCGGGAGGGACACCGGGGAGCTGTTTTTT.

V and J are TRBV9 and TRBJ2-7; 7 bases align to TRBD1. The V gene's germline CDR1 is SGDLS and CDR2 YYNGEE. The length of the CDR3 is 14 residues. Trimming cost V 0 bases and J 4 bases; bases outside gene matches: 4. In DNA form, the CDR3 reads TGTGCCAGCAGCGTAGGAACAGGGGAATACGAGCAGTACTTC. Its translation is CASSVGTGEYEQYF.

This clonotype was observed many times. The CDR3 bases are TGCAGCGTTGGGGATAGCTACGGAAATTCACCCCTCCACTTT. Its protein is CSVGDSYGNSPLHF. This rearrangement joins TRBV29-1 to TRBJ1-6; D is ambiguous. The CDR3 contains 14 residues. Germline V gene data show CDR1 as SQVTM and CDR2 as ANQGSEA. V gave up 4 bases and J gave up 7 bases, with 14 bases separating them.

Ten or more counts support this clonotype. V gene TRBV11-3 combines with J gene TRBJ2-5; D is unresolved. V was clipped by 5 bases and J by 5 bases, with 6 bases between them. Germline values: CDR1 SGHNT, CDR2 YENEEA. The CDR3 is 11 residues long. CDR3 loop: CASSRTETQYF. CDR3 in DNA: TGTGCCAGCAGCCGGACGGAGACCCAGTACTTC.

The V and J genes are TRBV20-1 and TRBJ1-5; a weak D match, TRBD1 (6 bases). CDR3 length equals 12 residues. Trimming cost V 6 bases and J 4 bases, with 10 bases left between them. Germline assignment: CDR1 DFQATT and CDR2 SNEGSKA (reference sequence). CDR3 amino acids: CSASGANQPQHF. The CDR3 region has the DNA TGCAGTGCCTCGGGGGCAAATCAGCCCCAGCATTTT.

The rearrangement joins TRBV10-2 to TRBJ2-2; the match to TRBD1 covers 11 bases. Germline V CDR1 and CDR2: WSHSY, SAAADI. V shed 8 bases and J 7 bases; nucleotides not matched to a gene: 12. The CDR3 runs 16 residues. The CDR3, as DNA: TGCGCCAGCCCCCTACGGACAGGGGGCTCGGACGGGGAGCTGTTTTTT. This sequence encodes CASPLRTGGSDGELFF.

This clonotype came up many times. The chain couples TRBV7-9 to TRBJ1-1; D not resolved. Deletions cut 5 bases from V and 2 bases from J, with 9 bases between. This CDR3 comprises 13 residues. The V gene's germline CDR1 is SEHNR and CDR2 FQNEAQ (reference sequence). CDR3 protein: CASSPPINTEAFF. CDR3 nucleotides: TGTGCCAGCAGCCCCCCGATTAACACTGAAGCTTTCTTT.

This clonotype was detected once. The chain links TRBV25-1 to TRBJ2-2, with a possible D match to TRBD1 (6 bases). Germline values: CDR1 MGHDK, CDR2 SYGVNS. CDR3 length: 13 residues. V shed 3 bases and J shed 6 bases, with 8 bases lying between them. CDR3 nucleotide sequence: TGTGCCAGCAGTGATCCAGGGGCCGGGGAGCTGTTTTTT. Its protein product is CASSDPGAGELFF. Complete variable domain (other parts from reference TRBV25-1 and TRBJ2-2): EADIYQTPRYLVIGTGKKITLECSQTMGHDKMYWYQQDPGMELHLIHYSYGVNSTEKGDLSSESTVSRIRTEHFPLTLESARPSHTSQYLCASSDPGAGELFFGEGSRLTVL.

This clonotype was picked up many times. This chain links TRBV12-3 or TRBV12-4 with TRBJ1-1; no definite D call. The V and J ends lost 7 bases and 2 bases respectively, with 11 bases between them. This CDR3 region has 13 residues. CDR3 in amino acids: CASNLGVNTEAFF. In nucleotides, the CDR3 is TGTGCCAGCAACTTGGGTGTTAACACTGAAGCTTTCTTT.